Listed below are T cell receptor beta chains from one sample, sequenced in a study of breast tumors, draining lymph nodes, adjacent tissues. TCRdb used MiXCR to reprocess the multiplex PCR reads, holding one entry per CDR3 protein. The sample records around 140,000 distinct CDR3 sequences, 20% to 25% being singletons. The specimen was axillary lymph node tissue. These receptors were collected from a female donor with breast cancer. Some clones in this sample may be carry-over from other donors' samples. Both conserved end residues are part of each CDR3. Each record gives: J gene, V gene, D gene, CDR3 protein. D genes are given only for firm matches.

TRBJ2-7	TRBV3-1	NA	CASSSPLGNPYEQYF
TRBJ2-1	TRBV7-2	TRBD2	CASRYSGSPYNEQFF
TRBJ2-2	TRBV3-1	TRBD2	CASSQSRAGDLGELFF
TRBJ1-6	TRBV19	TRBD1	CASSSDRVSPLHF
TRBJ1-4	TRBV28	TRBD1	CASSTRTGLEKLFF
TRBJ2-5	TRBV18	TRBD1	CASSPTTGQETQYF
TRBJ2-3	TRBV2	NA	CASIKGGGHNTDTQYF
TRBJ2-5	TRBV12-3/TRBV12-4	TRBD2	CASSGGGAGERETQYF
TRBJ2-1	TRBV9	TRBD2	CASSGTSGRLLGSYNEQFF
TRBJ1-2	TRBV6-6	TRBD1	CASSYQGASYGYTF
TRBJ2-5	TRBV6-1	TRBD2	CASSAFGGYQETQYF
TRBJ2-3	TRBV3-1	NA	CASSQDPRFTDTQYF
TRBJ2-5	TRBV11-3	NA	CASSLDGKPQETQYF
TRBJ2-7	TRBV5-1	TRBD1	CASSFGSDRALYEQYF
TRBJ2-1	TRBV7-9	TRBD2	CAGSPTSGRVNEQFF
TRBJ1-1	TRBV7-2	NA	CASSLWFGGRAEAFF
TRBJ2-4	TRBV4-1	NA	CASSQQGENIQYF
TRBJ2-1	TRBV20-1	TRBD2	CSARGTGDNLTSGRNEQFF
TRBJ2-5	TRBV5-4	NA	CASSLTRMGQETQYF
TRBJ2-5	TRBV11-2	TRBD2	CASSLSGRQETQYF
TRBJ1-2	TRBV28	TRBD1	CASKGHGTGGDFGYTF
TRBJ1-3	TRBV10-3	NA	CAIGRVGGNTIYF
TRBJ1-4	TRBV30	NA	CAWTLSLSTNEKLFF
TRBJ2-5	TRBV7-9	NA	CASPWETQYF
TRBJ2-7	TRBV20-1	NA	CSASQQGPIYEQYF
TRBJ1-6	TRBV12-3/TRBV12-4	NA	CASSLVNNSPLHF
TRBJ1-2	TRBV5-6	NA	CASSLTEAYTF
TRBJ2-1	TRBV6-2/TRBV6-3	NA	CASSYSFSAGEQFF
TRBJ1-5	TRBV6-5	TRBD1	CASSYSGGPNQPQHF
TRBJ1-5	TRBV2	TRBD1	CASRDRGGNNQPQHF
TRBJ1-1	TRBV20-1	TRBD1	CSARDRGLVAFF
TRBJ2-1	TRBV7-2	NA	CASSTGLYSNEQFF
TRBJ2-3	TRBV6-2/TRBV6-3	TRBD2	CASSYSRGLAGARTDTQYF
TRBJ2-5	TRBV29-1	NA	CSASKGSGETQYF
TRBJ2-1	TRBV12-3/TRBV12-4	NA	CASSSGGWGRLYYNEQFF
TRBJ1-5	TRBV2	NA	CASSEQGNRQPQHF
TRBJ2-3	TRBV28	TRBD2	CATGLGSGMPGADTQYF
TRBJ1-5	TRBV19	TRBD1	CASSIFPLRQGSNQPQHF
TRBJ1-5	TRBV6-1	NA	CASSDLWDYFQPQHF
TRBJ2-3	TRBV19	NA	CASTSSRWGTDTQYF
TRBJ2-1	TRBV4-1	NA	CASSLALSYNEQFF
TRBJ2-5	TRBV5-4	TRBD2	CASSGLAGETQYF
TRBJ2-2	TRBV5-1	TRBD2	CASSLEVGGPGTGELFF
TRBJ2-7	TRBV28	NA	CASSTTTREQYF
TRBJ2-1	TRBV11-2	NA	CASSLRGGNEQFF
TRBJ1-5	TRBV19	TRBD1	CATKDRGNQPQHF
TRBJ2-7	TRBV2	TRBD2	CASRVAGGPSGEQYF
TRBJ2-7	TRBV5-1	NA	CASSLNPPRGQAVYEQYF
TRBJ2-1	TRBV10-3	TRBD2	CAIKGGTSGSNEQFF
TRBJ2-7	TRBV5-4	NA	CASSLPTAGDEQYF
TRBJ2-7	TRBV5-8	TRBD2	CASSLEKRSGRLYEQYF
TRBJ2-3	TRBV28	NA	CASSFGGLTNTQYF
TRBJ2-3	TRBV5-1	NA	CASRAWGRVEDTQYF